Listed below are T cell receptor beta chains from one sample, sequenced in a study of beta chain features in type 1 diabetes. Measured with immunoSEQ multiplex PCR; TCRdb has only the in-frame clones, and not every one. The sample holds 200,000 to 300,000 clones, about 20% seen once. Input material: naive CD4+ T cells from blood. The receptors were gathered from a woman between 40 and 55 years old with type 1 diabetes. Both conserved end residues are part of each CDR3. D genes are given only for firm matches. Size is omitted from some rows. Given values are once, few, many or a class for expanded clones.

abundance: few; v_gene: TRBV7-9; d_gene: -; j_gene: TRBJ1-6; CDR3aa: CASSFGHSSYNSPLHF; CDR3nt: TGTGCCAGCAGCTTCGGTCATAGCTCCTATAATTCACCCCTCCACTTT
abundance: few; v_gene: TRBV28; d_gene: -; j_gene: TRBJ2-5; CDR3aa: CASRSQETQYF; CDR3nt: TGTGCCAGCAGGAGCCAAGAGACCCAGTACTTC
abundance: few; v_gene: TRBV30; d_gene: TRBD2; j_gene: TRBJ2-1; CDR3aa: CAWKREVSYNEQFF; CDR3nt: TGTGCCTGGAAGCGGGAGGTATCCTACAATGAGCAGTTCTTC
abundance: few; v_gene: TRBV6-5; d_gene: TRBD1; j_gene: TRBJ2-1; CDR3aa: CASSSDRGPLNEQFF; CDR3nt: TGTGCCAGCAGTTCCGACAGGGGACCCCTGAATGAGCAGTTCTTC
abundance: few; v_gene: TRBV9; d_gene: -; j_gene: TRBJ2-5; CDR3aa: CASSVGLRQETQYF; CDR3nt: TGTGCCAGCAGCGTGGGACTTCGGCAAGAGACCCAGTACTTC
abundance: -; v_gene: TRBV28; d_gene: -; j_gene: TRBJ2-7; CDR3aa: CASSSGDLSSYEQYF; CDR3nt: TGTGCCAGCAGTTCGGGGGACTTAAGCTCCTACGAGCAGTACTTC
abundance: few; v_gene: TRBV7-2; d_gene: -; j_gene: TRBJ2-3; CDR3aa: CASSSLAGANTQYF; CDR3nt: TGTGCCAGCAGCTCCTTGGCGGGGGCGAATACGCAGTATTTT
abundance: few; v_gene: TRBV5-1; d_gene: -; j_gene: TRBJ1-2; CDR3aa: CASSLEGSRGYTF; CDR3nt: TGCGCCAGCAGCTTGGAGGGGTCCCGTGGCTACACCTTC
abundance: few; v_gene: TRBV28; d_gene: -; j_gene: TRBJ2-3; CDR3aa: CASSSSRSSRSFTDTQYF; CDR3nt: TGTGCCAGCAGCTCCTCGCGCTCTAGCAGATCCTTCACAGATACGCAGTATTTT
abundance: few; v_gene: TRBV5-4; d_gene: -; j_gene: TRBJ1-2; CDR3aa: CASSLAGVDGYTF; CDR3nt: TGTGCCAGCAGCTTGGCAGGGGTGGATGGCTACACCTTC
abundance: few; v_gene: TRBV6-4; d_gene: -; j_gene: TRBJ1-2; CDR3aa: CASSPNEGFQGYTF; CDR3nt: TGTGCCAGCAGCCCCAATGAGGGCTTTCAGGGCTACACCTTC
abundance: few; v_gene: TRBV7-9; d_gene: TRBD1; j_gene: TRBJ1-4; CDR3aa: CASSRGQGGEKLFF; CDR3nt: TGTGCCAGCAGCCGCGGACAGGGAGGGGAAAAACTGTTTTTT
abundance: few; v_gene: TRBV29-1; d_gene: TRBD1; j_gene: TRBJ1-1; CDR3aa: CSVLTTRGTEAFF; CDR3nt: TGCAGCGTGCTCACGACCAGGGGGACTGAAGCTTTCTTT
abundance: few; v_gene: TRBV28; d_gene: -; j_gene: TRBJ2-1; CDR3aa: CASSWGPKAENNEQFF; CDR3nt: TGTGCCAGCAGTTGGGGCCCTAAGGCAGAGAACAATGAGCAGTTCTTC
abundance: few; v_gene: TRBV7-8; d_gene: -; j_gene: TRBJ2-1; CDR3aa: CASSLRGPYNEQFF; CDR3nt: TGTGCCAGCAGCCTGCGGGGACCCTACAATGAGCAGTTCTTC
abundance: -; v_gene: TRBV7-9; d_gene: TRBD2; j_gene: TRBJ2-5; CDR3aa: CASSLTSRQETQYF; CDR3nt: TGTGCCAGCAGCTTGACTAGCAGACAAGAGACCCAGTACTTC
abundance: few; v_gene: TRBV25-1; d_gene: -; j_gene: TRBJ2-3; CDR3aa: CASSEFRQGSTDTQYF; CDR3nt: TGTGCCAGCAGTGAATTTCGTCAGGGTAGCACAGATACGCAGTATTTT
abundance: -; v_gene: TRBV4-3; d_gene: -; j_gene: TRBJ2-7; CDR3aa: CASSQEGGASAVSYEQYF; CDR3nt: TGCGCCAGCAGCCAAGAAGGCGGGGCTAGCGCGGTCTCCTACGAGCAGTACTTC
abundance: few; v_gene: TRBV30; d_gene: TRBD2; j_gene: TRBJ2-1; CDR3aa: CAWRAGNEQFF; CDR3nt: TGTGCCTGGAGAGCGGGGAATGAGCAGTTCTTC
abundance: -; v_gene: TRBV27; d_gene: -; j_gene: TRBJ2-7; CDR3aa: CASSPGLAGYEQYF; CDR3nt: TGTGCCAGCAGTCCCGGACTCGCCGGGTACGAGCAGTACTTC
abundance: -; v_gene: TRBV9; d_gene: TRBD2; j_gene: TRBJ2-5; CDR3aa: CASSVGLAVLGETQYF; CDR3nt: TGTGCCAGCAGCGTAGGACTAGCGGTACTAGGGGAGACCCAGTACTTC
abundance: few; v_gene: TRBV25-1; d_gene: -; j_gene: TRBJ2-3; CDR3aa: CASSSGGGLTDTQYF; CDR3nt: TGTGCCAGCAGCTCTGGCGGGGGCCTCACAGATACGCAGTATTTT
abundance: -; v_gene: TRBV14; d_gene: -; j_gene: TRBJ2-7; CDR3aa: CASSQAPGQWYEQYF; CDR3nt: TGTGCCAGCAGCCAAGCCCCGGGACAATGGTACGAGCAGTACTTC
abundance: -; v_gene: TRBV29-1; d_gene: TRBD2; j_gene: TRBJ2-1; CDR3aa: CSVEFAGGSYNEQFF; CDR3nt: TGCAGCGTTGAATTTGCGGGAGGCTCCTACAATGAGCAGTTCTTC
abundance: few; v_gene: TRBV9; d_gene: -; j_gene: TRBJ1-5; CDR3aa: CASSQGTDQPQHF; CDR3nt: TGTGCCAGCAGTCAGGGCACTGACCAGCCCCAGCATTTT
abundance: -; v_gene: TRBV29-1; d_gene: TRBD1; j_gene: TRBJ1-1; CDR3aa: CSVEGVPGGEAFF; CDR3nt: TGCAGCGTTGAAGGGGTCCCAGGGGGAGAAGCTTTCTTT
abundance: -; v_gene: TRBV9; d_gene: TRBD1; j_gene: TRBJ2-7; CDR3aa: CASSVAPGQGFYEQYF; CDR3nt: TGTGCCAGCAGCGTAGCTCCGGGACAGGGTTTTTACGAGCAGTACTTC
abundance: few; v_gene: TRBV6-6; d_gene: -; j_gene: TRBJ1-4; CDR3aa: CASSYGDGTNEKLFF; CDR3nt: TGTGCCAGCAGTTACGGTGACGGGACTAATGAAAAACTGTTTTTT
abundance: -; v_gene: TRBV19; d_gene: TRBD2; j_gene: TRBJ2-1; CDR3aa: CASSASGRASNEQFF; CDR3nt: TGTGCCAGTAGTGCTAGCGGGAGGGCCTCCAATGAGCAGTTCTTC
abundance: few; v_gene: TRBV4-3; d_gene: TRBD1; j_gene: TRBJ2-5; CDR3aa: CASSQDVGQGGETQYF; CDR3nt: TGCGCCAGCAGCCAAGATGTGGGACAGGGAGGGGAGACCCAGTACTTC
abundance: few; v_gene: TRBV4-1; d_gene: -; j_gene: TRBJ2-1; CDR3aa: CASSHLQNSYNEQFF; CDR3nt: TGCGCCAGCAGCCACCTACAGAACTCCTACAATGAGCAGTTCTTC
abundance: few; v_gene: TRBV7-9; d_gene: TRBD1; j_gene: TRBJ2-7; CDR3aa: CASSPGTGSIEQYF; CDR3nt: TGTGCCAGCAGCCCCGGGACAGGGTCGATCGAGCAGTACTTC
abundance: -; v_gene: TRBV5-1; d_gene: -; j_gene: TRBJ1-1; CDR3aa: CASSLASAGAEAFF; CDR3nt: TGCGCCAGCAGCTTGGCTTCCGCAGGGGCCGAAGCTTTCTTT
abundance: -; v_gene: TRBV30; d_gene: -; j_gene: TRBJ1-3; CDR3aa: CAWSVLRGNTIYF; CDR3nt: TGTGCCTGGAGTGTACTGAGGGGGAACACCATATATTTT
abundance: -; v_gene: TRBV9; d_gene: -; j_gene: TRBJ1-1; CDR3aa: CASSVAAVTEAFF; CDR3nt: TGTGCCAGCAGCGTAGCTGCGGTCACTGAAGCTTTCTTT
abundance: few; v_gene: TRBV15; d_gene: TRBD1; j_gene: TRBJ2-1; CDR3aa: CATSRAPGTGVRYNEQFF; CDR3nt: TGTGCCACCAGCAGAGCTCCCGGGACAGGGGTTCGGTACAATGAGCAGTTCTTC
abundance: -; v_gene: TRBV18; d_gene: -; j_gene: TRBJ1-1; CDR3aa: CASSKDRKEAFF; CDR3nt: TGTGCCAGCTCGAAGGACAGAAAGGAAGCTTTCTTT
abundance: few; v_gene: TRBV7-9; d_gene: TRBD1; j_gene: TRBJ1-5; CDR3aa: CASSLGEGQGGQPQHF; CDR3nt: TGTGCCAGCAGCTTAGGCGAGGGACAGGGAGGACAGCCCCAGCATTTT
abundance: -; v_gene: TRBV28; d_gene: -; j_gene: TRBJ1-2; CDR3aa: CASSAGLNYGYTF; CDR3nt: TGTGCCAGCAGCGCGGGCCTTAACTATGGCTACACCTTC
abundance: once; v_gene: TRBV19; d_gene: TRBD1; j_gene: TRBJ1-1; CDR3aa: CASADRVGTEAFF; CDR3nt: TGTGCCAGTGCGGACAGGGTGGGCACTGAAGCTTTCTTT
abundance: few; v_gene: TRBV9; d_gene: -; j_gene: TRBJ1-1; CDR3aa: CASSVSTGMNTEAFF; CDR3nt: TGTGCCAGCAGCGTTTCGACGGGGATGAACACTGAAGCTTTCTTT
abundance: few; v_gene: TRBV27; d_gene: -; j_gene: TRBJ1-5; CDR3aa: CASSGLGDQPQHF; CDR3nt: TGTGCCAGCAGTGGACTAGGTGATCAGCCCCAGCATTTT
abundance: -; v_gene: TRBV5-1; d_gene: -; j_gene: TRBJ2-7; CDR3aa: CASSGAGWQQYF; CDR3nt: TGCGCCAGCAGCGGGGCCGGGTGGCAGCAGTACTTC
abundance: -; v_gene: TRBV28; d_gene: TRBD1; j_gene: TRBJ1-4; CDR3aa: CATSTGATNEKLFF; CDR3nt: TGTGCCACCTCTACAGGGGCAACTAATGAAAAACTGTTTTTT
abundance: few; v_gene: TRBV11-2; d_gene: TRBD1; j_gene: TRBJ2-2; CDR3aa: CASSLRMGQGRTGELFF; CDR3nt: TGTGCCAGCAGCTTAAGGATGGGACAGGGCAGAACCGGGGAGCTGTTTTTT
abundance: -; v_gene: TRBV21-1; d_gene: -; j_gene: TRBJ2-7; CDR3aa: CASSKKRPHYEQYF; CDR3nt: TGTGCCAGCAGCAAAAAGAGGCCTCACTACGAGCAGTACTTC
abundance: few; v_gene: TRBV28; d_gene: TRBD2; j_gene: TRBJ2-7; CDR3aa: CASSPTAGTSEDEQYF; CDR3nt: TGTGCCAGCAGCCCCACCGCCGGGACTAGCGAAGACGAGCAGTACTTC
abundance: -; v_gene: TRBV4-1; d_gene: -; j_gene: TRBJ1-2; CDR3aa: CASSQDGRINYGYTF; CDR3nt: TGCGCCAGCAGCCAAGATGGGAGAATAAACTATGGCTACACCTTC
abundance: -; v_gene: TRBV10-3; d_gene: -; j_gene: TRBJ2-5; CDR3aa: CAISESTGQWETQYF; CDR3nt: TGTGCCATCAGTGAGTCGACTGGCCAATGGGAGACCCAGTACTTC
abundance: -; v_gene: TRBV5-4; d_gene: TRBD1; j_gene: TRBJ2-5; CDR3aa: CASSLVGQGETQYF; CDR3nt: TGTGCCAGCAGCTTGGTGGGACAGGGAGAGACCCAGTACTTC